The T cell receptor beta chain under discussion was sequenced for a study of T cell changes during pregnancy in multiple sclerosis. CDR3 length equals 14 residues. V lost 3 bases, J lost 3 bases, and 10 bases lay in between. Germline CDR1 and CDR2: SGHKS and YYEKEE (reference sequence). Using immunoSEQ multiplex PCR, the repertoire was profiled, and TCRdb retains in-frame clones only, with some absent. The sample lists approximately 64,000 clones, around 92% occurring once. This sequence originates from a female donor with multiple sclerosis, enrolled in a pregnancy study. Sample: peripheral blood, taken in the first trimester of pregnancy. The V and J genes are TRBV5-5 and TRBJ2-1; D is ambiguous. CDR3 sequence: CASSYAQVYNEQFF. In DNA, the CDR3 is TGTGCCAGCAGCTACGCGCAAGTCTACAATGAGCAGTTCTTC.